Following are 9 T cell receptor beta chains from one sample sequenced in a study of blood T cells in healthy people across ages. Using a J-beta primer mix together with a sample-barcoded 5' primer, a second PCR was run for about 6 to 12 cycles. TCRdb used MiXCR to reprocess the 5' RACE reads, holding one entry per CDR3 protein. The top ten clones hold 7% to 9% of a sample with more than 1.4 million distinct CDR3 sequences, 35% to 45% of them seen once. Sequencing was done on a sample of blood. Receptor source: a woman aged 18-30 years in good health.

Notes on this clonotype: The junction shows a germline mismatch at one end, possibly a read error. The chain recombines TRBV9 with TRBJ2-1; 11 bases are shared with TRBD2. Germline CDR1 reads SGDLS; CDR2 reads YYNGEE. The CDR3 runs 15 residues. The DNA of the CDR3 is TGTGCCAGCAGCGGACTAGCGGGGAGCCCCAATGGGCAGTTCTTC. Amino acid sequence: CASSGLAGSPNGQFF.

This chain connects TRBV28 to TRBJ2-1, with 10 bases fitting TRBD1. Germline values: CDR1 MDHEN, CDR2 SYDVKM. This CDR3 is built from 13 residues. The CDR3, as DNA: TGTGCGACAGGGGGCCTCGTCTACAATGAGCAGTTCTTC. Amino acids: CATGGLVYNEQFF.

The CDR3 is CASSEHPSGYEQFF. For the CDR3, the DNA is TGTGCCAGCAGTGAACACCCCTCGGGTTATGAGCAGTTCTTC. The chain has TRBV6-1 and TRBJ2-1; D not certain. V dropped 2 bases and J dropped 8 bases, with 13 bases sitting between them. CDR1 and CDR2 from the germline V gene are MNHNS and SASEGT. This CDR3 comprises 14 residues.

V is TRBV5-1 and J is TRBJ2-1; a weak D match, TRBD1 (5 bases). Germline assignment: CDR1 SGHRS and CDR2 YFSETQ. Trimming removed 0 bases at V and 9 bases at J, with 13 bases between. The CDR3 covers 14 residues. DNA of the CDR3: TGCGCCAGCAGCTTGGACAGGATCGGCGGTGAGCAGTTCTTC. It is translated as CASSLDRIGGEQFF. The full variable domain, in which reference TRBV5-1 and TRBJ2-1 provide the parts outside the CDR3, is KAGVTQTPRYLIKTRGQQVTLSCSPISGHRSVSWYQQTPGQGLQFLFEYFSETQRNKGNFPGRFSGRQFSNSRSEMNVSTLELGDSALYLCASSLDRIGGEQFFGPGTRLTVL.

This clonotype was found a few times. In nucleotides, the CDR3 is TGTGCCAGCAATCAGACGCCTCGGGGACGAATCTATGGCTACACCTTC. As protein: CASNQTPRGRIYGYTF. The chain combines TRBV27 with TRBJ1-2, with D tentatively TRBD1 (5 bases). The CDR3 consists of 16 residues. V lost 7 bases and J lost 4, with 22 bases in between. CDR1 MNHEY and CDR2 SMNVEV come from the germline V gene (reference sequence).

This clonotype has a handful of counts. V and J are TRBV20-1 and TRBJ2-3; 9 nucleotides align to TRBD1. CDR3 size: 13 residues. Germline V gene lookup returns CDR1 DFQATT and CDR2 SNEGSKA (reference sequence). Trimming at V came to 6 bases and at J to 5 bases, leaving 6 bases not matched to a gene. The CDR3: CSATGTGRDTQYF. CDR3 nucleotides: TGCAGTGCCACCGGGACAGGGAGAGATACGCAGTATTTT.

There are a few counts of this clonotype. Just one base apart from a much larger clone, this may be a read error. The chain recombines TRBV5-1 with TRBJ2-5; 9 nucleotides line up with TRBD2. Germline CDR1 reads SGHRS; CDR2 reads YFSETQ. The CDR3 consists of 16 residues. The V segment lost 0 bases and the J segment 11 bases; nucleotides outside the gene matches: 14. CDR3 sequence: CASSLVGGRAGDEQYF. The DNA for the CDR3 is TGCGCCAGCAGCTTGGTTGGCGGGAGGGCCGGCGATGAGCAGTACTTC.

The chain couples TRBV5-1 to TRBJ1-1; D perhaps matches TRBD1 (6 bases). Trimming removed 3 bases from V and 4 bases from J, with 13 bases in between. Germline lookup yields CDR1 SGHRS and CDR2 YFSETQ. The CDR3 covers 14 residues. The CDR3 bases are TGCGCCAGCAGCTCCTCAAGGGGGGGCACTGAAGCTTTCTTT. This sequence encodes CASSSSRGGTEAFF.

This rearrangement joins TRBV20-1 to TRBJ1-1; D unresolved. The germline gives CDR1 DFQATT, CDR2 SNEGSKA (reference sequence). CDR3 length: 17 residues. Trimming took off 0 bases at V and 0 bases at J, with 17 bases between the two ends. CDR3 DNA: TGCAGTGCTAGAGATCTGAGGCGGCCAGAGATGAACACTGAAGCTTTCTTT. As protein: CSARDLRRPEMNTEAFF.